Sequencing of this T cell receptor beta chain was carried out in a study of blood T cell repertoires in COVID-19. At the level of the study: COVID-19 samples collected from the United States, Italy and Spain covered acute and convalescent phases. From T cells, B-cell-depleted T cells, or PBMCs came the material, which was cDNA or gDNA.

Data came from immunoSEQ multiplex PCR; TCRdb stores just in-frame clones and leaves some out. Of 140,000 to 150,000 clones listed, 65% to 85% are singletons. The clonotype was recovered from a woman aged 55-70 years with acute or convalescent COVID-19. Material for sequencing was peripheral blood.

CDR3 in amino acids: CASSLVGGGQDEQFF. In DNA form, the CDR3 reads TGCGCCAGCAGCTTGGTGGGCGGGGGACAGGATGAGCAGTTCTTC. The V call is TRBV5-1, the J call TRBJ2-1, with TRBD1 as a possible D gene (8 bases). The length of the CDR3 is 15 residues. Trimming removed 0 bases from V and 8 bases from J, with 15 bases in between. Germline V gene data show CDR1 as SGHRS and CDR2 as YFSETQ.